One and the same sample provided the 18 T cell receptor beta chains below, sequenced in a study of cytomegalovirus exposure and HLA in healthy donors. PCR primers comprised 60 Vbeta and 13 Jbeta primers. The table came from immunoSEQ multiplex PCR; TCRdb's copy has only in-frame clones and leaves some out. The sample holds around 210,000 clones. Sequencing input: PBMCs. Source of these receptors: a woman aged 25 to 39 in good health and CMV-seropositive.

The V call is TRBV7-2, the J call TRBJ1-2, with TRBD1 matching 7 bases. The length of the CDR3 is 13 residues. Trimming took 5 bases from V and 8 from J; bases not matched to a gene: 8. Germline V gene data show CDR1 as SGHTA and CDR2 as FQGNSA. The CDR3 spells CASSLDRQQGYTF. CDR3 DNA: TGTGCCAGCAGCCTGGACAGGCAACAAGGCTACACCTTC.

The V and J genes are TRBV29-1 and TRBJ1-1; D remains ambiguous. Trimming removed 5 bases at V and 0 bases at J, with 7 bases between. The CDR3 covers 12 residues. Germline V gene sequence: CDR1 SQVTM, CDR2 ANQGSEA. CDR3 region: CSVSGMNTEAFF. The CDR3 DNA reads as TGCAGCGTTTCAGGTATGAACACTGAAGCTTTCTTT.

The rearrangement links TRBV7-2 to TRBJ2-1; 8 bases line up with TRBD2. V lost 5 bases, J lost 5 bases, and 8 bases stayed unmatched. The germline V gene encodes CDR1 SGHTA and CDR2 FQGNSA. CDR3 length: 15 amino acids. For the CDR3, the DNA is TGTGCCAGCAGCCCACGGGAGGGGGACCACAATGAGCAGTTCTTC. Translated: CASSPREGDHNEQFF. The full variable domain, in which reference TRBV7-2 and TRBJ2-1 provide the parts outside the CDR3, is GAGVSQSPSNKVTEKGKDVELRCDPISGHTALYWYRQSLGQGLEFLIYFQGNSAPDKSGLPSDRFSAERTGGSVSTLTIQRTQQEDSAVYLCASSPREGDHNEQFFGPGTRLTVL.

The rearrangement uses TRBV11-2 and TRBJ1-1; 8 nucleotides align to TRBD1. The CDR3 totals 15 residues. V shed 1 base, J shed 4 bases, and the junction held 5 bases outside the gene matches. The germline V gene encodes CDR1 SGHAT and CDR2 FQNNGV. CDR3 loop: CASSLGDRWSTEAFF. DNA of the CDR3: TGTGCCAGCAGCTTAGGGGACAGGTGGAGCACTGAAGCTTTCTTT.

The chain uses TRBV7-2 and TRBJ1-5; D remains unclear. CDR1 is SGHTA and CDR2 is FQGNSA in the germline V gene. The V end was cut by 4 bases, the J end by 1 base, with 17 bases between. The CDR3 length is 17 residues. The CDR3 spells CASSSGISPGSNQPQHF. The DNA of the CDR3 is TGTGCCAGCAGCTCCGGGATATCCCCAGGCAGCAATCAGCCCCAGCATTTT.

The rearrangement uses TRBV5-5 and TRBJ2-2; D gene uncertain. The ends were cut back, 0 bases at V and 4 bases at J, with 4 bases in the middle. CDR3 length: 13 residues. The germline gives CDR1 SGHKS, CDR2 YYEKEE (reference sequence). CDR3 sequence (DNA): TGTGCCAGCAGCTTGGCATTCACCGGGGAGCTGTTTTTT. This sequence encodes CASSLAFTGELFF.

This chain links TRBV30 with TRBJ1-1, with 7 bases aligning to TRBD1. CDR3 length: 12 residues. Germline V gene data show CDR1 as GTSNPN and CDR2 as SVGIG (reference sequence). The V and J ends lost 1 base and 8 bases, in that order; junction bases with no gene match: 4. CDR3 nucleotide sequence: TGTGCCTGGAGTGAGGGACAGCCGGAAGCTTTCTTT. Translating gives CAWSEGQPEAFF.

The chain carries TRBV7-9 and TRBJ2-2; D is possibly TRBD1 (5 bases). There are 14 residues in the CDR3. Deletions cut 6 bases from V and 0 bases from J, with 8 bases between. The germline gives CDR1 SEHNR, CDR2 FQNEAQ (reference sequence). The CDR3 spells CASRTTANTGELFF. The CDR3 nucleotides read TGTGCCAGCAGAACGACAGCGAACACCGGGGAGCTGTTTTTT. Full variable domain (rest looked up from reference TRBV7-9 and TRBJ2-2): DTGVSQNPRHKITKRGQNVTFRCDPISEHNRLYWYRQTLGQGPEFLTYFQNEAQLEKSRLLSDRFSAERPKGSFSTLEIQRTEQGDSAMYLCASRTTANTGELFFGEGSRLTVL.

This chain connects TRBV27 to TRBJ1-1, with TRBD1 matching over 8 bases. With 5 bases clipped from V and 6 bases from J, the junction kept 14 bases outside the gene matches. The CDR3 has 16 amino acids. Germline CDR1 MNHEY, CDR2 SMNVEV (reference sequence). The CDR3 spells CASSPSQGESIPEAFF. The CDR3 region has the DNA TGTGCCAGCAGTCCGTCACAGGGGGAAAGTATACCTGAAGCTTTCTTT.

This chain joins TRBV29-1 and TRBJ2-5; D is uncertain. CDR1 and CDR2 from the germline V gene are SQVTM and ANQGSEA. The CDR3 has 12 amino acids. V was clipped by 3 bases and J by 5 bases, with 10 bases between them. In DNA form, the CDR3 reads TGCAGCGTTGATGGTCGGTGGGAGACCCAGTACTTC. Amino acid sequence: CSVDGRWETQYF.

The rearrangement joins TRBV28 to TRBJ1-1, with D perhaps matching TRBD1 (5 bases). In germline, CDR1 is MDHEN, CDR2 SYDVKM. V lost 6 bases and J 8 bases, leaving 10 bases between the germline ends. CDR3 size: 11 residues. CDR3 sequence reads: CASRGDPEAFF. CDR3 bases: TGTGCCAGCAGAGGGGATCCGGAAGCTTTCTTT. The whole variable domain, remainder taken from reference TRBV28 and TRBJ1-1, is DVKVTQSSRYLVKRTGEKVFLECVQDMDHENMFWYRQDPGLGLRLIYFSYDVKMKEKGDIPEGYSVSREKKERFSLILESASTNQTSMYLCASRGDPEAFFGQGTRLTVV.

The V call is TRBV4-1, the J call TRBJ1-1; D is perhaps TRBD1 (5 bases). Germline V CDR1 and CDR2: MGHRA, YSYEKL. This CDR3 has 13 amino acids. The ends were cut back, 4 bases at V and 1 base at J, with 7 bases in the middle. CDR3 protein: CASSPQGNTEAFF. The CDR3 DNA reads TGCGCCAGCAGCCCCCAGGGGAACACTGAAGCTTTCTTT.

The chain joins TRBV19 to TRBJ2-2; a possible D gene is TRBD2 (6 bases). Germline V gene data show CDR1 as LNHDA and CDR2 as SQIVND (reference sequence). The CDR3 spans 15 residues. V was pared by 6 bases and J by 1 base, with 12 bases between. For the CDR3, the DNA is TGTGCCAGTAGCGCCGGGACTTTGAACACCGGGGAGCTGTTTTTT. It is translated as CASSAGTLNTGELFF.

This chain links TRBV5-1 with TRBJ2-7; 14 bases align to TRBD2. The CDR3 covers 15 residues. J lost 3 bases, V lost 4 bases, and 3 bases had no gene match. Germline CDR1 is SGHRS and CDR2 is YFSETQ. CDR3 residues: CASSGGLAGVYEQYF. The CDR3 DNA reads TGCGCCAGCAGCGGGGGACTAGCGGGAGTCTACGAGCAGTACTTC.

The chain has TRBV19 and TRBJ1-5, with a weak D call TRBD1 (6 bases). Trimming took off 2 bases at V and 3 bases at J, with 23 bases between the two ends. The CDR3 covers 19 residues. Germline V CDR1 and CDR2: LNHDA, SQIVND (reference sequence). CDR3 nucleotide sequence: TGTGCCAGTAGTATAATCCGAACAGGGAGAGGGTTGGACAATCAGCCCCAGCATTTT. Its translation: CASSIIRTGRGLDNQPQHF.

The rearrangement links TRBV9 to TRBJ2-2, with a tentative D call TRBD1 (6 bases). Trimming took 4 bases from V and 5 from J, leaving 9 bases between them. Germline assignment: CDR1 SGDLS and CDR2 YYNGEE. This CDR3 region has 13 residues. In DNA form, the CDR3 reads TGTGCCAGCAGCAAGGGGGTAACCGGGGAGCTGTTTTTT. The encoded protein is CASSKGVTGELFF.

V is TRBV19 and J is TRBJ1-1; D is unclear. CDR1 and CDR2 from the germline V gene are LNHDA and SQIVND (reference sequence). The CDR3 has 14 amino acids. Deletions cut 4 bases from V and 5 bases from J, with 14 bases between. The CDR3 DNA reads TGTGCCAGTAGTACCACCTGGAGGGTTACTGAAGCTTTCTTT. Its translation is CASSTTWRVTEAFF.

This chain joins TRBV30 and TRBJ1-4, with D tentatively TRBD1 (6 bases). The CDR3 has 14 amino acids. The germline V gene has CDR1 GTSNPN and CDR2 SVGIG (reference sequence). Trimming took 2 bases from V and 4 from J, leaving 11 bases between them. The CDR3 DNA is TGTGCCTGGAGTTTAGGACAGAGTAATGAAAAACTGTTTTTT. Its translation: CAWSLGQSNEKLFF. The full variable domain, completed using reference TRBV30 and TRBJ1-4, is SQTIHQWPATLVQPVGSPLSLECTVEGTSNPNLYWYRQAAGRGLQLLFYSVGIGQISSEVPQNLSASRPQDRQFILSSKKLLLSDSGFYLCAWSLGQSNEKLFFGSGTQLSVL.